This T cell receptor (beta chain) was sequenced for a study of blood T cell repertoires in COVID-19. CDR1 is MGHRA, CDR2 YSYEKL, per germline. V dropped 2 bases and J dropped 5; count of bases not matched to a gene: 10. The length of the CDR3 is 17 residues. In the authors' methods: Reference gene primer amplification gave estimated nucleated cell counts. Sequencing used immunoSEQ multiplex PCR; TCRdb keeps in-frame clones, though not all of them. V and J calls and clone size are those listed in that table; D and trimming were worked out from the DNA. The sample shows roughly 300,000 clones, approximately 85% of them seen only once.

Sample: peripheral blood. The chain joins TRBV4-1 to TRBJ2-3, with 10 bases lining up with TRBD2. The TCR originated in a woman aged 50 to 60 with acute or convalescent COVID-19. CDR3: CASSQRLAGDRGDTQYF. The CDR3 DNA is TGCGCCAGCAGCCAAAGGCTAGCGGGAGATCGGGGAGATACGCAGTATTTT.